One sample yielded the 22 T cell receptor beta chains listed below, sequenced in a study of regulatory T cells in long-lasting Graves disease. According to the study, TCR beta libraries were built with iRepertoire HTBI primers and CDR3-region Arm-PCR. One entry per CDR3 protein results from TCRdb running MiXCR on the multiplex PCR reads. The sample carries about 210,000 distinct CDR3 sequences, around a fifth recorded once. Time point specified: newly diagnosed GD, antithyroid drugs for less than 3 months. Construction of the TCR library relied on RNA isolated from PBMCs. Another study also made use of these data, one on T cells in Graves' hyperthyroidism and ophthalmopathy.

This material consisted of peripheral blood mononuclear cells (PBMCs), taken at new diagnosis, from a patient treated with antithyroid drugs. The source of these receptors is a woman aged 25 to 39 with Graves disease.

This clonotype was observed at least ten times. The rearrangement joins TRBV3-1 to TRBJ2-7, with D perhaps matching TRBD1 or TRBD2 (5 bases each). The CDR3 runs to 12 residues. V was clipped by 4 bases and J by 5 bases, with 9 bases between them. Germline V gives CDR1 LGHDT, CDR2 YNNKEL (reference sequence). DNA for the CDR3: TGTGCCAGCAGCCGGGGGATGGACGAGCAGTACTTC. Encoded protein: CASSRGMDEQYF.

This clonotype appeared many times. The chain is built from TRBV29-1 and TRBJ2-7; 10 bases are shared with TRBD1. The CDR3 runs to 12 residues. Germline CDR1 SQVTM, CDR2 ANQGSEA. J gave up 5 bases and V 7 bases, and 5 bases lay outside the gene matches. CDR3 protein: CSAETGGHEQYF. The CDR3 nucleotides are TGCAGCGCCGAGACAGGGGGCCACGAGCAGTACTTC.

This clonotype has at least ten counts. The chain recombines TRBV7-2 with TRBJ2-3; the match to TRBD2 covers 7 bases. This CDR3 has 16 amino acids. The junction had 8 bases not matched to a gene; V was cut back by 0 bases and J by 5 bases. Germline lookup yields CDR1 SGHTA and CDR2 FQGNSA. DNA for the CDR3: TGTGCCAGCAGCTTAGCGGGGGGGACTACGGGAGATACGCAGTATTTT. Protein: CASSLAGGTTGDTQYF.

As regards this clonotype: This may arise from a read error, as a much more abundant clone is one base away. This chain joins TRBV5-1 and TRBJ2-1; 7 nucleotides agree with TRBD2. This CDR3 contains 15 residues. CDR1 is SGHRS and CDR2 is YFSETQ in the germline V gene. The CDR3 DNA follows: TGCGCCAGCAGTCCCGGGAGGAGCTCCTACAATGTGCAGTTCTTC. Residues: CASSPGRSSYNVQFF.

This clonotype was detected many times. J is TRBJ1-2 and V is TRBV28, with TRBD1 matching 7 bases. J gave up 2 bases and V 3 bases, and 3 bases lay outside the gene matches. Germline V gene sequence: CDR1 MDHEN, CDR2 SYDVKM. This CDR3 spans 14 amino acids. CDR3: CASSFRGGNYGYTF. The CDR3 DNA follows: TGTGCCAGCAGTTTCAGGGGGGGGAACTATGGCTACACCTTC.

In the case of this clonotype: A far larger clone is one base from this, pointing to a likely read error. This chain links TRBV11-3 with TRBJ2-3; perhaps TRBD2 as D (6 bases). The V gene lost 8 bases and the J gene lost 6 bases, with 18 bases spanning the gap. Per the germline V gene, CDR1 is SGHNT and CDR2 is YENEEA. The CDR3 is 14 amino acids. CDR3 loop: CASGAGPFSDTQYF. The CDR3 nucleotides are TGTGCCAGCGGCGCGGGACCATTTTCCGATACGCAGTATTTT.

This clonotype was detected ten times or more. The CDR3 reads CASSANTLTGSGKQPQHF. The CDR3, as DNA: TGTGCCAGCAGTGCGAATACACTGACAGGGTCCGGGAAGCAGCCCCAGCATTTT. The rearrangement links TRBV6-2 or TRBV6-3 to TRBJ1-5, with TRBD1 matching 7 bases. Germline V gene sequence: CDR1 MNHEY, CDR2 SVGEGT. The CDR3 has 18 amino acids. Trimming removed 5 bases from V and 7 bases from J; junction bases left unmatched: 20.

This clonotype was counted ten times or more. This chain uses TRBV11-2 with TRBJ2-5; 7 nucleotides line up with TRBD2. After removal of 1 base from V and 4 bases from J, the junction contained 6 bases not matched to a gene. The CDR3 runs to 15 residues. CDR1 SGHAT and CDR2 FQNNGV come from the germline V gene. CDR3 region: CASSLGASGGETQYF. The CDR3 coding sequence is TGTGCCAGCAGCTTAGGAGCCTCGGGGGGAGAGACCCAGTACTTC. The variable domain in full, completed from reference TRBV11-2 and TRBJ2-5, reads EAGVAQSPRYKIIEKRQSVAFWCNPISGHATLYWYQQILGQGPKLLIQFQNNGVVDDSQLPKDRFSAERLKGVDSTLKIQPAKLEDSAVYLCASSLGASGGETQYFGPGTRLLVL.

This clonotype has at least ten counts. The chain links TRBV11-2 to TRBJ1-5, with a possible D match to TRBD1 (6 bases). This CDR3 has 17 residues. From germline, CDR1 is SGHAT and CDR2 FQNNGV. V lost 5 bases, J lost 7 bases, and 24 bases lay in between. CDR3 sequence: CASSLPAPGAIRQPQHF. As DNA, the CDR3 is TGTGCCAGCAGCCTTCCGGCGCCAGGGGCCATTCGGCAGCCCCAGCATTTT.

This clonotype came up many times. V usage is TRBV28 and J usage is TRBJ1-6, with a weak D call TRBD1 (6 bases). Trimming took 6 bases from V and 1 from J, leaving 10 bases between them. The germline V gene encodes CDR1 MDHEN and CDR2 SYDVKM. The CDR3 runs to 15 residues. This CDR3 is CASRVGASYNSPLHF. CDR3 in DNA: TGTGCCAGCAGGGTGGGGGCTTCCTATAATTCACCCCTCCACTTT.

Ten or more counts support this clonotype. V is TRBV28 and J is TRBJ1-6, with 11 bases aligning to TRBD1. Germline CDR1 and CDR2: MDHEN and SYDVKM. V shed 5 bases, J shed 4 bases, and the junction held 4 bases outside the gene matches. The CDR3 extends over 16 amino acids. CDR3: CASSTRDRGYNSPLHF. The CDR3 DNA reads TGTGCCAGCAGTACCCGGGACAGGGGGTATAATTCACCCCTCCACTTT.

This clonotype was found many times. The chain is built from TRBV11-3 and TRBJ1-5; maybe TRBD1 (6 bases). CDR1 and CDR2 from the germline V gene are SGHNT and YENEEA. The CDR3 loop spans 15 amino acids. The V end lost 1 base, the J end lost 7 bases, and 14 bases lay between the germline ends. The CDR3 nucleotides read TGTGCCAGCAGCTTAGGGGCAGGGGCAAGCCAGCCCCAGCATTTT. It is translated as CASSLGAGASQPQHF.

This clonotype was recorded many times. At one end, the junction sequence differs from germline, possibly due to a read error. The V call is TRBV3-1, the J call TRBJ1-4; no definite D call. The CDR3 has 11 amino acids. Germline lookup yields CDR1 LGHDT and CDR2 YNNKEL (reference sequence). The CDR3, as DNA: TGTGCCAGCAGTCAAGGAGAAAAACTGTTTTTT. Its translation is CASSQGEKLFF. The variable domain in full, with the rest retrieved from reference TRBV3-1 and TRBJ1-4, is DTAVSQTPKYLVTQMGNDKSIKCEQNLGHDTMYWYKQDSKKFLKIMFSYNNKELIINETVPNRFSPKSPDKAHLNLHINSLELGDSAVYFCASSQGEKLFFGSGTQLSVL.

Regarding this clonotype: With a far larger clone one base away, a read error is the likely cause. The chain couples TRBV12-3 or TRBV12-4 to TRBJ2-3; D is uncertain. The J call could be wrong; TRBJ1-1 is a better fit for the DNA end. The CDR3 has 13 amino acids. CDR3 in amino acids: CASTGTMNTVAFF. The CDR3 DNA reads as TGTGCCAGCACAGGAACTATGAACACTGTAGCTTTCTTT.

In this sample, this clonotype turned up many times. V gene TRBV28 combines with J gene TRBJ1-2, with TRBD1 identical over 8 bases. CDR3 length equals 16 residues. CDR1 and CDR2 (germline): MDHEN, SYDVKM. After removal of 0 bases from V and 9 bases from J, the junction contained 12 bases not matched to a gene. CDR3 region: CASSLWSIQGASSYTF. The CDR3 coding sequence is TGTGCCAGCAGTTTATGGTCCATCCAGGGGGCTTCTAGCTACACCTTC.

This clonotype was counted many times. This chain uses TRBV11-3 with TRBJ2-2; D might be TRBD1 (6 bases). The CDR3 has 15 residues. CDR1 is SGHNT, CDR2 YENEEA, per germline. The ends were cut back, 4 bases at V and 5 bases at J, with 14 bases in the middle. The chain's CDR3 is CASSSLMGATGELFF. The CDR3, as DNA: TGTGCCAGCAGCTCTCTTATGGGGGCAACCGGGGAGCTGTTTTTT.

V gene TRBV19 combines with J gene TRBJ2-2, with TRBD1 matching over 8 bases. The CDR3 runs to 15 residues. Germline trimming cut 9 bases from V and 1 base from J; bases unmatched to any gene: 7. From germline, CDR1 is LNHDA and CDR2 SQIVND (reference sequence). The CDR3 loop is CASATGTGNTGELFF. CDR3 sequence (DNA): TGTGCCAGCGCCACCGGGACAGGGAACACCGGGGAGCTGTTTTTT.

V is TRBV11-2 and J is TRBJ1-3, with TRBD1 as a possible D gene (5 bases). V lost 6 bases and J 2 bases, leaving 14 bases between the germline ends. This CDR3 is 15 amino acids long. Germline CDR1 SGHAT, CDR2 FQNNGV. CDR3: CASRPRRGAGNTIYF. As DNA, the CDR3 is TGTGCCAGCAGACCTCGCCGGGGGGCTGGAAACACCATATATTTT.

This clonotype was observed many times. The CDR3: CASSLRAGGTQYF. CDR3 nucleotide sequence: TGTGCCAGCAGTTTAAGGGCGGGAGGTACGCAGTATTTT. This rearrangement joins TRBV12-3 or TRBV12-4 to TRBJ2-3, with 8 bases matching TRBD2. Losses at the gene ends were 2 bases for V and 8 bases for J; bases not matched to a gene: 3. CDR3 length equals 13 residues.

The chain couples TRBV19 to TRBJ2-4, with 11 bases identical to TRBD2. The CDR3 covers 14 residues. V gave up 7 bases and J gave up 4 bases; unmatched junction bases: 3. The germline V gene has CDR1 LNHDA and CDR2 SQIVND (reference sequence). Here the CDR3 reads CASKTSGAKNIQYF. The CDR3, as DNA: TGTGCCAGTAAGACTAGCGGGGCAAAAAACATTCAGTACTTC.

This clonotype was picked up a small number of times. The chain combines TRBV20-1 with TRBJ1-3, with D uncertain. Germline V gene data show CDR1 as DFQATT and CDR2 as SNEGSKA (reference sequence). Trimming pared 0 bases from V and 2 bases from J, leaving 8 bases between. The CDR3 covers 14 residues. CDR3 nucleotides: TGCAGTGCTAGAGAACGAGGTACTGGAAACACCATATATTTT. Translated, it gives CSARERGTGNTIYF.

This clonotype occurred many times. The chain joins TRBV3-1 to TRBJ2-1, with D maybe TRBD1 (6 bases). The germline CDR1 and CDR2 sequences are LGHDT and YNNKEL (reference sequence). The CDR3 consists of 13 residues. V was cut by 5 bases and J by 6 bases, with 11 bases left in between. CDR3 loop: CASSYLRGNEQFF. The CDR3 bases are TGTGCCAGCAGCTATCTCAGGGGCAATGAGCAGTTCTTC.